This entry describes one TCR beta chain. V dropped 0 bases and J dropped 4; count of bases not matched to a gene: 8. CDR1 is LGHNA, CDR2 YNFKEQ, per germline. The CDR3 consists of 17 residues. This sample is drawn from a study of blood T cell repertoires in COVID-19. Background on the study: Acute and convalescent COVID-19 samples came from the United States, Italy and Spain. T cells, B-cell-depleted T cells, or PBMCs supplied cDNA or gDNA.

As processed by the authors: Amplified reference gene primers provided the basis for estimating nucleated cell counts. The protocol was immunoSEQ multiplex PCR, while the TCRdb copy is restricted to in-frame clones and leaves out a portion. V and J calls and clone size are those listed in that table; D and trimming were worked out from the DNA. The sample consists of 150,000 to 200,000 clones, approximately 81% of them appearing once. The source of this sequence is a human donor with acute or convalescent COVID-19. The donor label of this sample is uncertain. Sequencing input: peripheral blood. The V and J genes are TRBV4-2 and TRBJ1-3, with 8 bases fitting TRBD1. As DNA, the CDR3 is TGTGCCAGCAGCCAAGACCCCCAGGGGGCGCGAGGAAACACCATATATTTT. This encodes CASSQDPQGARGNTIYF.